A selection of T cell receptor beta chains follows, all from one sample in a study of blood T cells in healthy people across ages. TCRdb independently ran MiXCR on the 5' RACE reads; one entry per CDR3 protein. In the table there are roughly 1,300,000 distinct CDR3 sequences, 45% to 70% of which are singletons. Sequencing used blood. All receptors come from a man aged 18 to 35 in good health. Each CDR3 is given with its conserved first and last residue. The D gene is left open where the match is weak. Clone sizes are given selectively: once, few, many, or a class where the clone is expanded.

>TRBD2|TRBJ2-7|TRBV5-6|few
CASSLAQLASSYEQYF
TGTGCCAGCAGCTTGGCCCAACTAGCGTCATCCTACGAGCAGTACTTC
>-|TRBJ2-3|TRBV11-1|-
CASSFAYFPDTQYF
TGTGCCAGCAGCTTTGCCTACTTCCCAGATACGCAGTATTTT
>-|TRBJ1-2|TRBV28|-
CASSPVAVLAHGYTF
TGTGCCAGCAGCCCCGTGGCTGTCTTGGCCCATGGCTACACCTTC
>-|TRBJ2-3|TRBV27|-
CASSWQGYTDTQYF
TGTGCCAGCAGTTGGCAGGGATACACAGATACGCAGTATTTT
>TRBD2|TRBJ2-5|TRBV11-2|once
CASSPTGTMQETQYF
TGTGCCAGCAGCCCAACCGGGACTATGCAAGAGACCCAGTACTTC
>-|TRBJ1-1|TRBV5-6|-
CASSFGTYEAFF
TGTGCCAGCAGCTTCGGGACCTATGAAGCTTTCTTT
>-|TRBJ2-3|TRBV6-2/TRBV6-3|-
CASSLIGGHHLTDTQYF
TGTGCCAGCAGCTTAATCGGGGGGCACCATCTCACAGATACGCAGTATTTT
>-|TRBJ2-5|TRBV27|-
CASSWRGRGGAYSETQYF
TGTGCCAGCAGTTGGCGGGGCAGGGGAGGGGCCTACTCGGAGACCCAGTACTTC
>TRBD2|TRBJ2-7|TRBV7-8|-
CASSLAALTSGSSAYEQYF
TGTGCCAGCAGCTTAGCGGCCCTGACTAGCGGGAGTTCGGCCTACGAGCAGTACTTC
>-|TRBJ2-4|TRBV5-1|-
CASSSQGLAKNIQYF
TGCGCCAGCAGCTCGCAGGGTTTAGCCAAAAACATTCAGTACTTC
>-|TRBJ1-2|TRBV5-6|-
CASSPRAQRGDYGYTF
TGTGCCAGCAGCCCGCGGGCCCAGAGGGGAGACTATGGCTACACCTTC
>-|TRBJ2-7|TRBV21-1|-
CASSKADRAYEQYF
TGTGCCAGCAGCAAAGCAGACAGGGCCTACGAGCAGTACTTC
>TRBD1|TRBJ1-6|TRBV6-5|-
CASGQGTTSPLHF
TGTGCCAGCGGACAGGGAACAACTTCACCCCTCCACTTT
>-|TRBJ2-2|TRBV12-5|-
CASGVNTGELFF
TGTGCTAGTGGTGTGAACACCGGGGAGCTGTTTTTT
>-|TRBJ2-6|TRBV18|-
CASSPEAGLGANVLTF
TGTGCCAGCTCACCAGAGGCAGGGCTTGGGGCCAACGTCCTGACTTTC
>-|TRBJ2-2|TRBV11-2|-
CASSLVLSESNTGELFF
TGTGCCAGCAGCTTAGTTTTATCGGAATCGAACACCGGGGAGCTGTTTTTT
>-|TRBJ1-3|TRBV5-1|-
CASSLGLPGNTIYF
TGCGCCAGCAGCTTGGGGCTTCCAGGAAACACCATATATTTT
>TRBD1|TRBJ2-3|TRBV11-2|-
CASSTGQESADTQYF
TGTGCCAGCAGCACCGGACAGGAGTCCGCAGATACGCAGTATTTT
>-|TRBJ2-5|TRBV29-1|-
CSVELGEQQETQYF
TGCAGCGTTGAATTGGGGGAGCAGCAAGAGACCCAGTACTTC
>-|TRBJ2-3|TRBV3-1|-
CASSPAGTRTDTQYF
TGTGCCAGCAGCCCCGCCGGGACCCGCACAGATACGCAGTATTTT
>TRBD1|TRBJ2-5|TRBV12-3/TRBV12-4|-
CASSPRGGWETQYF
TGTGCCAGCAGTCCAAGAGGGGGCTGGGAGACCCAGTACTTC
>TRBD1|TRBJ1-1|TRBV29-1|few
CSGDSFNTEAFF
TGCAGCGGGGACAGTTTTAACACTGAAGCTTTCTTT
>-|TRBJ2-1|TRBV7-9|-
CASSPSWPEQFF
TGTGCCAGCAGCCCTAGTTGGCCTGAGCAGTTCTTC
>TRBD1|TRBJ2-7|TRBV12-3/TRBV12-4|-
CASRGQGDYYEQYF
TGTGCCAGCAGAGGACAGGGTGACTACTACGAGCAGTACTTC
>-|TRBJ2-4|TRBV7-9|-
CASSPGGAFGSWYF
TGTGCCAGCAGCCCCGGCGGGGCATTCGGTAGTTGGTACTTC
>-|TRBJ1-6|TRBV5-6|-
CASSLELAGVGSPLHF
TGTGCCAGCAGCTTGGAGTTGGCAGGGGTCGGATCACCCCTCCACTTT
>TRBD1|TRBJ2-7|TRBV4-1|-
CASSPADRLSYEQYF
TGCGCCAGCAGCCCAGCGGACAGGCTCTCCTACGAGCAGTACTTC
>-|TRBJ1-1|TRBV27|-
CASSPGTMNAEAFF
TGTGCCAGCAGTCCCGGGACAATGAACGCTGAAGCTTTCTTT
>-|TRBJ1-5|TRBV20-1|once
CSARSARAYSNQPQHF
TGCAGTGCTAGATCGGCCCGAGCCTATAGCAATCAGCCCCAGCATTTT